This T cell receptor beta chain is from a study of post-analysis software for immune sequencing data. Findings of the study overall: Patients carried several TRBV segments more frequently than controls did, and TRBV5-6, TRBV5-1 and TRBV20-1 were among them.

Regarding this clonotype: The antigen is undetermined.

Germline lookup yields CDR1 DFQATT and CDR2 SNEGSKA (reference sequence). Deletions cut 4 bases from V and 3 bases from J, with 16 bases between. The CDR3 contains 14 residues. TCR beta libraries were prepared from cDNA with unique molecular identifiers. TCRdb fed the PCR reads into MiXCR, producing one record per CDR3 protein. The sample has approximately 460,000 distinct CDR3 sequences, roughly 46% seen once. Sequenced input: blood. V gene TRBV20-1 combines with J gene TRBJ2-7; TRBD1 might be the D (5 bases). The source of this sequence is a girl aged 5 to 17 with multiple sclerosis. CDR3 in DNA: TGCAGTGCTATGGGCGGCAGGGATCTCTACGAGCAGTACTTC. Its protein is CSAMGGRDLYEQYF.